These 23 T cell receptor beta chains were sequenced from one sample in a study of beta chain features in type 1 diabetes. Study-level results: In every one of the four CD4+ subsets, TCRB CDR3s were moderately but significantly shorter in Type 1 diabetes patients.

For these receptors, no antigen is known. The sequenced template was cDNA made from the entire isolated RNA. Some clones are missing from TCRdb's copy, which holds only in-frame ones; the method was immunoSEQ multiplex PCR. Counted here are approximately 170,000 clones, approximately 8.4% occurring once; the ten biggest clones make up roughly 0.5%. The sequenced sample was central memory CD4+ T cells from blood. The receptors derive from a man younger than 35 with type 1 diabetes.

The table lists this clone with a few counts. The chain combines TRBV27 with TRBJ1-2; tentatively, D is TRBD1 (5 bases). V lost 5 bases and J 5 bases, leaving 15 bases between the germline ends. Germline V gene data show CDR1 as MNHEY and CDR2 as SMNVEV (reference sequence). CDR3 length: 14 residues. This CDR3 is CASSRDSGFYGYTF. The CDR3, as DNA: TGTGCCAGCAGTCGGGACTCAGGCTTTTATGGCTACACCTTC.

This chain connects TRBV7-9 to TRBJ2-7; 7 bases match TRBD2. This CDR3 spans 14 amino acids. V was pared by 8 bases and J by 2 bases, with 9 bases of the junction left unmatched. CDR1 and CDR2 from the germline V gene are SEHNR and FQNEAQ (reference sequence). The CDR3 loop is CASERGGGTYEQYF. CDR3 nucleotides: TGTGCCAGCGAACGAGGCGGGGGTACCTACGAGCAGTACTTC.

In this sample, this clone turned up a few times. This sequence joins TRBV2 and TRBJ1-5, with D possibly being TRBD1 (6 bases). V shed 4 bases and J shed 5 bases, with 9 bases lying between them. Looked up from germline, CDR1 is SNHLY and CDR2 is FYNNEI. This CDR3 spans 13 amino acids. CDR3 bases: TGTGCCAGCAGTGTTGGACAGTATCAGCCCCAGCATTTT. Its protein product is CASSVGQYQPQHF.

The CDR3 loop reads CATTGGAGGANVLTF. For the CDR3, the DNA is TGTGCCACCACCGGCGGGGCGGGAGGGGCCAACGTCCTGACTTTC. V usage is TRBV28 and J usage is TRBJ2-6, with D possibly matching TRBD2 (6 bases). This CDR3 has 15 residues. V gave up 10 bases and J gave up 4 bases, with 17 bases separating them. Germline CDR1 MDHEN, CDR2 SYDVKM.

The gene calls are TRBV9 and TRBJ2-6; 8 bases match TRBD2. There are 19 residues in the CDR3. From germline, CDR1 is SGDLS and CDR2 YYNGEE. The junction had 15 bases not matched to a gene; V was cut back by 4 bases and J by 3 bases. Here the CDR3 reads CASSPSLRAGVYGANVLTF. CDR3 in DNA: TGTGCCAGCAGCCCCTCGTTGCGAGCGGGAGTATATGGGGCCAACGTCCTGACTTTC.

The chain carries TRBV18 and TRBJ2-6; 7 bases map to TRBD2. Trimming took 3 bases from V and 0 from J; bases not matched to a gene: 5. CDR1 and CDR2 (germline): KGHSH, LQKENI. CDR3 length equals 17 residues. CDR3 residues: CASSPGLPASGANVLTF. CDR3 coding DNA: TGTGCCAGCTCACCGGGACTACCCGCCTCTGGGGCCAACGTCCTGACTTTC.

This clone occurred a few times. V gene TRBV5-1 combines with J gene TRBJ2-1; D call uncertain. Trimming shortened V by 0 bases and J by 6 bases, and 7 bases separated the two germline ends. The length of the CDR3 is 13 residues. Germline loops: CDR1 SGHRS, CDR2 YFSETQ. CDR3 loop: CASSLDQINEQFF. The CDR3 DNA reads TGCGCCAGCAGCTTGGACCAGATCAATGAGCAGTTCTTC.

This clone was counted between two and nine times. CDR3 in amino acids: CASSVAQSTDTQYF. CDR3 DNA sequence: TGTGCCAGCAGCGTAGCACAGAGCACAGATACGCAGTATTTT. V is TRBV9 and J is TRBJ2-3; D is uncertain. Trimming took 0 bases from V and 0 from J, leaving 5 bases between them. This CDR3 comprises 14 residues. In germline, CDR1 is SGDLS, CDR2 YYNGEE.

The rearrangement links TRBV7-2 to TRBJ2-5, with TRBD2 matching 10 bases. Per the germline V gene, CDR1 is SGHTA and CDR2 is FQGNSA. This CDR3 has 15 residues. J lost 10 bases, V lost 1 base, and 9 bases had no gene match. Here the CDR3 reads CASSLEILAGEVQYF. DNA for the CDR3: TGTGCCAGCAGCTTAGAAATCCTAGCGGGAGAGGTCCAGTACTTC.

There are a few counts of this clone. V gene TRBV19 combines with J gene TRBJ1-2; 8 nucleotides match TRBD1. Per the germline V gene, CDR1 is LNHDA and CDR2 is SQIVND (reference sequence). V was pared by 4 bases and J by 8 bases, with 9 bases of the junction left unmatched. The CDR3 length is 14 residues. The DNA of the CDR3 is TGTGCCAGTAGTACCGACAGGGGATCGGGAGGCTACACCTTC. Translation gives CASSTDRGSGGYTF.

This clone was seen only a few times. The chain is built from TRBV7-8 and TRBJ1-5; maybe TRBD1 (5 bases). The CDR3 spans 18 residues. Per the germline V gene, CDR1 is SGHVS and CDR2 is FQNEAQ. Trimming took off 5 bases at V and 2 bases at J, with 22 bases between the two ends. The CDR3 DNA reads TGTGCCAGCAGCGTTGATCGATCCGGCAGGGTTGGCAATCAGCCCCAGCATTTT. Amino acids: CASSVDRSGRVGNQPQHF.

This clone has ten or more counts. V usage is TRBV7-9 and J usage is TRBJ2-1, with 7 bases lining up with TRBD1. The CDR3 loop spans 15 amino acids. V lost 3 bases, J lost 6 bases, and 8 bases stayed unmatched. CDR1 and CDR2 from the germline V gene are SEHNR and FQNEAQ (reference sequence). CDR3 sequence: CASSLTGRLINEQFF. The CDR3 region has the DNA TGTGCCAGCAGCTTGACAGGGCGTCTGATCAATGAGCAGTTCTTC.

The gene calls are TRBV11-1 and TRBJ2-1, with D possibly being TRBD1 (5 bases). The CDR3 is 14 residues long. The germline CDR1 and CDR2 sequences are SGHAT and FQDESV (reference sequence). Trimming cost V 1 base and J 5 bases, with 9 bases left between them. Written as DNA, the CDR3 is TGTGCCAGCAGCTTAGGATCAGGGAACAATGAGCAGTTCTTC. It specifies CASSLGSGNNEQFF.

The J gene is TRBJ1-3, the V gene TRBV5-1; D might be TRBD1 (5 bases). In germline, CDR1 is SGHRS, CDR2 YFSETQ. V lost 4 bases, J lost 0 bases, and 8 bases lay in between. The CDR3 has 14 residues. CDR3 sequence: CASSRQSSGNTIYF. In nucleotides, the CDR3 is TGCGCCAGCAGCCGACAGAGCTCTGGAAACACCATATATTTT.

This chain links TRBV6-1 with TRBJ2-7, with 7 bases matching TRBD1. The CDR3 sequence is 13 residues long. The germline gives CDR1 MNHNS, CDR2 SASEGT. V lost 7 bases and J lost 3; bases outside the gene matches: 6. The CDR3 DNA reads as TGTGCCAGCACCGAGACAGGGTACTACGAGCAGTACTTC. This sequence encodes CASTETGYYEQYF.

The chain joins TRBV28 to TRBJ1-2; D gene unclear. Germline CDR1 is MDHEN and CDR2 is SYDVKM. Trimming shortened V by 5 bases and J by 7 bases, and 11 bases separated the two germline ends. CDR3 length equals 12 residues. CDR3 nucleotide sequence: TGTGCCAGCAGTCCCGGACTTCTTGGCTACACCTTC. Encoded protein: CASSPGLLGYTF.

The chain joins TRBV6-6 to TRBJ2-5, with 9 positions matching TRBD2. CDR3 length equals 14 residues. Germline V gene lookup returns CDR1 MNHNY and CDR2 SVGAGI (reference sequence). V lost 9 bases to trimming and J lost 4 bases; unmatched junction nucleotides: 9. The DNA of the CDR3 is TGTGCCAGTAGCGGGAGAGGGCAGGGAGAGACCCAGTACTTC. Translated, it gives CASSGRGQGETQYF.

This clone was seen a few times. CDR3: CASSLNRGQVEQFF. CDR3 DNA sequence: TGTGCCAGCAGTTTAAATCGGGGACAAGTAGAGCAGTTCTTC. The V gene is TRBV11-2, the J gene TRBJ2-1, with TRBD1 as a possible D gene (6 bases). The CDR3 length is 14 residues. Germline V gene sequence: CDR1 SGHAT, CDR2 FQNNGV. Deletions cut 6 bases from V and 10 bases from J, with 19 bases between. Full variable domain (missing parts from reference TRBV11-2 and TRBJ2-1): EAGVAQSPRYKIIEKRQSVAFWCNPISGHATLYWYQQILGQGPKLLIQFQNNGVVDDSQLPKDRFSAERLKGVDSTLKIQPAKLEDSAVYLCASSLNRGQVEQFFGPGTRLTVL.

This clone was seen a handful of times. Here the CDR3 DNA reads TGTGCCAGCATCGGACGTGGGGGAGGGAAGACCCAGTACTTC. Protein sequence: CASIGRGGGKTQYF. J is TRBJ2-5 and V is TRBV6-6, with TRBD2 matching 7 bases. Germline CDR1 is MNHNY and CDR2 is SVGAGI (reference sequence). The CDR3 runs 14 residues. Losses at the gene ends were 7 bases for V and 6 bases for J; bases not matched to a gene: 11.

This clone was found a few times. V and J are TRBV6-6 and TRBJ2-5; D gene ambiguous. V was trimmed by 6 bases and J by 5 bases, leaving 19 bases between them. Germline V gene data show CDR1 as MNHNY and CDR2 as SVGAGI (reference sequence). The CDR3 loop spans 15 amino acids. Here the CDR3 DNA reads TGTGCCAGCAGCCCGCCTGCAACTATGGCCGAGACCCAGTACTTC. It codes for CASSPPATMAETQYF.

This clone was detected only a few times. The DNA of the CDR3 is TGTGCCAGCAGCTTGGCCGACAGGGATAATTCACCCCTCCACTTT. As protein: CASSLADRDNSPLHF. The J gene is TRBJ1-6, the V gene TRBV5-4, with 7 nucleotides matching TRBD1. The V and J ends lost 0 bases and 5 bases, in that order; junction bases with no gene match: 2. The CDR3 totals 15 residues. Per germline, CDR1 SGHNT and CDR2 YYREEE (reference sequence).

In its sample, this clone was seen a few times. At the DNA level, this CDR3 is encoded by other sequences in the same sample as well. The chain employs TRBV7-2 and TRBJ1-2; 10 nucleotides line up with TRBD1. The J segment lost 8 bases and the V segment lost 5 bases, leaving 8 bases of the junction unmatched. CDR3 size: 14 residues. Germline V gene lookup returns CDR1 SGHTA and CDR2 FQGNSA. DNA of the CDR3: TGTGCCAGCAGCCTCGACAGGGGGCAACGCGGCTACACCTTC. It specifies CASSLDRGQRGYTF.

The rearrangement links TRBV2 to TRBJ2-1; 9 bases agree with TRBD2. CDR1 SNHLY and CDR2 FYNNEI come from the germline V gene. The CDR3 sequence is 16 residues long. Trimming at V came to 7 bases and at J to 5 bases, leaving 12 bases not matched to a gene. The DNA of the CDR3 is TGTGCCAGCATCAGCGGGACTAGCAGAAAACACAATGAGCAGTTCTTC. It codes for CASISGTSRKHNEQFF. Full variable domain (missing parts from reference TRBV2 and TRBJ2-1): EPEVTQTPSHQVTQMGQEVILRCVPISNHLYFYWYRQILGQKVEFLVSFYNNEISEKSEIFDDQFSVERPDGSNFTLKIRSTKLEDSAMYFCASISGTSRKHNEQFFGPGTRLTVL.